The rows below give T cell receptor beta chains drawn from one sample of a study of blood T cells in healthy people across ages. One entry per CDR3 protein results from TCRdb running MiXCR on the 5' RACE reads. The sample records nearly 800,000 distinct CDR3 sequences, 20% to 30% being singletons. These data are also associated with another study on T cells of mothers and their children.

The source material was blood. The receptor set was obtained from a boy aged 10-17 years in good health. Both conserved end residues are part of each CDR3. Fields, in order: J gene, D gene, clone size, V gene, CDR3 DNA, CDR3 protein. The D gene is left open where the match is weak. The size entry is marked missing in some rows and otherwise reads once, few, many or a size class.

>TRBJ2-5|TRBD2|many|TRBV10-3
TGTGCCATCAGTGAGCGGGAGGGAGGAGAGACCCAGTACTTC
CAISEREGGETQYF
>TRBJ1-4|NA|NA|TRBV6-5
TGTGCCAGCAGTTACTCGGAAGAGGAAAAACTGTTTTTT
CASSYSEEEKLFF
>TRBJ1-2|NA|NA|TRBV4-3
TGCGCCAGCAGCCAAGATAGGTCCGGGGCGGGCGGCTACACCTTC
CASSQDRSGAGGYTF
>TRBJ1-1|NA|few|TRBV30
TGTGCCTGGAGTGTAACCGACCTCACTGAAGCTTTCTTT
CAWSVTDLTEAFF
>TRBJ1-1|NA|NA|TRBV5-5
TGTGCCAGCAGCTATCAGACAGGGAACACTGAAGCTTTCTTT
CASSYQTGNTEAFF
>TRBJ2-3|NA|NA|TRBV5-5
TGTGCCAGCAGTATCCAATCCACAGATACGCAGTATTTT
CASSIQSTDTQYF
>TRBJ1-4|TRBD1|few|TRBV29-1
TGCAGCGTGGGACAGGGGGCGAGCCAACTGTTTTTT
CSVGQGASQLFF
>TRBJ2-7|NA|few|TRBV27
TGTGCCAGCAGTTTGTTCGGGGGAGTAGACTACGAGCAGTACTTC
CASSLFGGVDYEQYF
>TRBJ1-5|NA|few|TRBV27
TGTGCCAGCAGCCTTATGGGTGACAATCAGCCCCAGCATTTT
CASSLMGDNQPQHF
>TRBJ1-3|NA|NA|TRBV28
TGTGCCAGCAGTTCCCCCCCCATAGGAAACACCATATATTTT
CASSSPPIGNTIYF
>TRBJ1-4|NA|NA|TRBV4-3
TGCGCCAGCAGCCCCAGAGCAGGGGATTTTAATGAAAAACTGTTTTTT
CASSPRAGDFNEKLFF